This paragraph covers one TCR beta chain sequence. No antigen is known for it. Germline V gives CDR1 SGHTA, CDR2 FQGTGA. The CDR3 covers 15 residues. Trimming removed 2 bases from V and 9 bases from J, with 17 bases in between. One entry per CDR3 protein, called by TCRdb with MiXCR from the 5' RACE reads. The data hold about 340,000 distinct CDR3 sequences, with under 15% observed a single time. The source of the sample is a study of T cells after yellow fever vaccination. Study in general: SMART-Seq v4 Ultra Low Input prepared the low-cell-number fractions.

The study, taken as a whole, reports: Shared CD4/CD8 clonotypes were a small share, likely from convergent recombination. Reappearance after the booster was observed for most primary-vaccination clones (about 96% CD4, about 91% CD8).

The clonotype was recovered from a man aged 18 to 29 who received the YFV17D yellow fever vaccine. The material was CD4+ T cells sorted from PBMCs, obtained 15 days after the yellow fever booster vaccination. V is TRBV7-3 and J is TRBJ2-1, with D maybe TRBD2 (6 bases). The CDR3 region is CASSLGTSSLSEQFF. CDR3 in DNA: TGTGCCAGCAGCTTAGGGACTTCCTCCCTAAGTGAGCAGTTCTTC.